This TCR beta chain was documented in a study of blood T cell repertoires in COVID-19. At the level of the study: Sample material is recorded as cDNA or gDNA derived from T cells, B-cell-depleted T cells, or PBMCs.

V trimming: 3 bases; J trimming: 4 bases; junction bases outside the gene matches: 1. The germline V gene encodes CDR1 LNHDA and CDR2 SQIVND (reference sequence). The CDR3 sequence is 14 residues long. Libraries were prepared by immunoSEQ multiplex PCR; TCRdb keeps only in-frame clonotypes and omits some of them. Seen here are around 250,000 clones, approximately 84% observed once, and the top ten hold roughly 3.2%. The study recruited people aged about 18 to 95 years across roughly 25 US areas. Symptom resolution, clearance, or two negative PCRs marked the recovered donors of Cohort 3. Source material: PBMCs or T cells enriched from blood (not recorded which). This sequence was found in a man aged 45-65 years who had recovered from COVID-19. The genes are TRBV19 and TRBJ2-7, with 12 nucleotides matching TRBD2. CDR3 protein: CASSMGLAGYEQYF. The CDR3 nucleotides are TGTGCCAGTAGTATGGGACTAGCGGGTTACGAGCAGTACTTC.